This T cell receptor beta chain was observed in a study of T cells expressing NK-cell markers. Points from the study as a whole: Researchers report these clonotypes also headed the CD3+CD56-NKG2C+ fraction in several donors. About 6 donors had dominant NKG2C+ clonotypes that comprised roughly 1.0-7.5% of their CD8+ T cells.

This CDR3 is 15 amino acids long. Germline CDR1 LGHNA, CDR2 YSLEER. Worth noting for this clonotype: Its antigen is unknown.

TCRdb reprocessed the 5' RACE reads and stores each CDR3 protein as one record, lacking DNA. The listing contains 350,000 to 500,000 distinct CDR3 sequences. The V call is TRBV4-3, the J call TRBJ2-1; TCRdb names TRBD1, which stays unverified in the absence of DNA. This receptor was obtained from a woman between 18 and 70 years old in good health. Sequencing used blood T cells: a sorted CD56 or NKG2C T cell subset, CD4+ or CD8+ T cells, or bulk PBMC T cells (not recorded which). The CDR3 reads CASSHRWGKLDEQFF.